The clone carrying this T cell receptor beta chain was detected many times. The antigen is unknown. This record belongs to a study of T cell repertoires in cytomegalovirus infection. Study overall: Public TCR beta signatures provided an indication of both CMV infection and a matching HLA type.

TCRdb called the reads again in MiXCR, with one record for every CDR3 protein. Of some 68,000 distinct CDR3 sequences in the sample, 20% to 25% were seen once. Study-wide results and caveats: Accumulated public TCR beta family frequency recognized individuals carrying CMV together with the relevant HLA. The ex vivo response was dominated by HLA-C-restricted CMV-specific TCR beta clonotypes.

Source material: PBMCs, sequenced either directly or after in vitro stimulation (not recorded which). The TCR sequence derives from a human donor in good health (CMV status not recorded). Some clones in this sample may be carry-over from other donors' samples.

CDR3 region: CASRDRGMGTEAFF. The CDR3 DNA reads TGTGCCAGCAGGGACAGGGGTATGGGTACTGAAGCTTTCTTT. V gene TRBV27 combines with J gene TRBJ1-1; 9 bases fit TRBD1. CDR3 length: 14 amino acids. The V segment lost 6 bases and the J segment 5 bases; nucleotides outside the gene matches: 7. The germline CDR1 and CDR2 sequences are MNHEY and SMNVEV (reference sequence).